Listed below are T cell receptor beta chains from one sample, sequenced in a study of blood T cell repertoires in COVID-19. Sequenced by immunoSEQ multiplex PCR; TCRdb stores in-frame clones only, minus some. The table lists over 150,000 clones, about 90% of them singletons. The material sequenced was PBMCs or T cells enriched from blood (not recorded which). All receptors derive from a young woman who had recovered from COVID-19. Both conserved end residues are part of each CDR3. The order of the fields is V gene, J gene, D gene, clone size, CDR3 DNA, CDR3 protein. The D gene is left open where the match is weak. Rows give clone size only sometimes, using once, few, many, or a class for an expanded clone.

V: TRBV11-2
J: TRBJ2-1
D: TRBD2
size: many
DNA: TGTGCCAGCAGCTTCCGGGGTAGCGGGAGCAGCAATGAGCAGTTCTTC
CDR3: CASSFRGSGSSNEQFF

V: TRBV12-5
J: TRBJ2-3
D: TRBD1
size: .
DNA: TGTGCTAGTGAATCGAATCACGAAGGGACAGGGGGCACAGATACGCAGTATTTT
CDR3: CASESNHEGTGGTDTQYF

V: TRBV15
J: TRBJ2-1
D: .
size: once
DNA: TGTGCCACCCAGGAGAACCGACAGGCTTATAGTAACAATGAGCAGTTCTTC
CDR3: CATQENRQAYSNNEQFF

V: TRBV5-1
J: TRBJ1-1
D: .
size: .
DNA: TGCGCCAGCAGCTTAGCCTTCACGGGAGAGAACACTGAAGCTTTCTTT
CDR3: CASSLAFTGENTEAFF

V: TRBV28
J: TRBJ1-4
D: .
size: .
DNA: TGTGCCAGCAGTCCTAGGCTGTTACTGGAGGAAAAACTGTTTTTT
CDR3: CASSPRLLLEEKLFF

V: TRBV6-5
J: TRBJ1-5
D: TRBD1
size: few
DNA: TGTGCCAGCCAGATGACAGGGGGCGTCTATCAGCCCCAGCATTTT
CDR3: CASQMTGGVYQPQHF

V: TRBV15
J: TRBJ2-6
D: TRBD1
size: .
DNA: TGTGCCACCAGCAGAGAAGGGACAGGCGTCATCTCTGGGGCCAACGTCCTGACTTTC
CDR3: CATSREGTGVISGANVLTF

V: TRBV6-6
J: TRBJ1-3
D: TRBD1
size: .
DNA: TGTGCCAGCAGTCCGGGACAGCGTCACCTCTCTGGAAACACCATATATTTT
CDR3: CASSPGQRHLSGNTIYF

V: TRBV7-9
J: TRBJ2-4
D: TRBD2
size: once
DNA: TGTGCCAGCAGCCCAAGCGGGGGAACCAAAAACATTCAGTACTTC
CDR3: CASSPSGGTKNIQYF

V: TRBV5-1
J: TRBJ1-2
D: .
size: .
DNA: TGCGCCAGCAGCTTGTCGGGACACCGTCCTCTTGGCTACACCTTC
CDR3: CASSLSGHRPLGYTF

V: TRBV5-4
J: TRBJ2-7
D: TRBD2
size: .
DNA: TGTGCCAGCAGCTTGGGGTCTGCGGGGGGCGTCTACGAGCAGTACTTC
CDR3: CASSLGSAGGVYEQYF

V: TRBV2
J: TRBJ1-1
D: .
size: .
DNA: TGTGCCAGCAGAGAAGTACACCAGAACACTGAAGCTTTCTTT
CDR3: CASREVHQNTEAFF

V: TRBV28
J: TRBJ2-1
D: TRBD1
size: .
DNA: TGTGCCAGCAGTAGGGGGAGCGGACAGGTCTCCTACAATGAGCAGTTCTTC
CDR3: CASSRGSGQVSYNEQFF

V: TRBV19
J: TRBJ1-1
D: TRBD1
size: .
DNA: TGTGCCAGTGGCCGGGACAGGGACACTGAAGCTTTCTTT
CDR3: CASGRDRDTEAFF

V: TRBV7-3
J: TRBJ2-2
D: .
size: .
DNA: TGTGCCAGCAGCGTCGTAGAGCAGGGCATAGGCGGGGAGCTGTTTTTT
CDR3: CASSVVEQGIGGELFF

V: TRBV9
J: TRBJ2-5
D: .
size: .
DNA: TGTGCCAGCAGCGTAGGAGGGGGGGCTGTTTGGACCCAGTACTTC
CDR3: CASSVGGGAVWTQYF